A single sample gave rise to the 32 T cell receptor beta chains below, sequenced in a study of tumor-infiltrating lymphocytes in primary liver carcinoma. With roughly 500 ng total RNA as template and a constant-region primer, TCR beta cDNA was made. Researchers made the TCR beta libraries by running three nested multiplex PCR rounds with slightly modified ARM-PCR. It was with TRBV1-TRBV30 forward primers and a C-beta reverse primer that the first two PCR rounds were run, at about 9 cycles each. TCRdb passed the multiplex PCR reads through MiXCR, listing each CDR3 protein once. The sample records roughly 120,000 distinct CDR3 sequences, 64% being singletons. Each 20-30 mg portion of unsorted bulk tissue served as the source for co-extraction of RNA and DNA. The sample consisted of liver tumor tissue from sampling region 3. Noted subset: tumor region T3, left-lateral pole. Every receptor here comes from a woman aged 55-69 years with primary liver carcinoma and hepatitis B virus infection.

As regards this clonotype: Here the CDR3 omits its conserved ending phenylalanine or tryptophan, so a read error is the likely source. It is unclear where the CDR3 begins or ends on the DNA, so no DNA is shown, and the CDR3 is as TCRdb lists it. J is TRBJ1-5 and V is TRBV6-6. The CDR3 is 16 residues long, ends included. CDR1 and CDR2 from the germline V gene are MNHNY and SVGAGI (reference sequence). The CDR3 sequence is CASSYGRGISNQPQHL.

Comment on this clonotype: One end of the junction does not line up with germline, which may come from a read error. The chain recombines TRBV11-3 with TRBJ2-7, with 12 bases aligning to TRBD1. The CDR3 extends over 15 amino acids. The germline V gene has CDR1 SGHNT and CDR2 YENEEA. Written as DNA, the CDR3 is TGTGCCAGCAGCCACGGGACAGGGGGCAACTATGAGCAGTGCTTC. Translating gives CASSHGTGGNYEQCF.

The chain employs TRBV2 and TRBJ1-5; tentatively, D is TRBD1 (5 bases). Germline V gene sequence: CDR1 SNHLY, CDR2 FYNNEI. V lost 6 bases and J lost 4, with 10 bases in between. The CDR3 sequence is 13 residues long. CDR3 nucleotides: TGTGCCAGCAGCTACAGGTCTAATCAGCCCCAGCATTTT. It codes for CASSYRSNQPQHF.

This clonotype was seen only once. Germline and junction disagree at one end, which may indicate a read error. CDR3 in DNA: TGTGCCAGTAGCGCGACTAGCGGAGGCCAATACAATGAGCCGTCCTTC. This codes for CASSATSGGQYNEPSF. V and J are TRBV11-3 and TRBJ2-1; 9 nucleotides match TRBD2. This CDR3 has 16 residues. The germline V gene has CDR1 SGHNT and CDR2 YENEEA.

A remark on this clonotype: Given the absence of the conserved phenylalanine or tryptophan at the CDR3 end, a read error is likely. No DNA is shown, since the ends of the CDR3 on it are uncertain; the CDR3 is the one TCRdb lists. This chain links TRBV29-1 with TRBJ1-4. CDR1 and CDR2 (germline): SQVTM, ANQGSEA. The CDR3 spans 14 residues, counting both ends. The CDR3 sequence: CSVGGRNSNEKLFL.

As for this clonotype: At one end the junction does not follow the germline gene, possibly because of a read error. This sequence joins TRBV11-2 and TRBJ1-1; D is possibly TRBD1 (5 bases). The germline V gene encodes CDR1 SGHAT and CDR2 FQNNGV. This CDR3 spans 12 amino acids. The CDR3 loop reads CANGSKQAEAFF. The CDR3 nucleotides read TGTGCCAACGGCTCTAAACAGGCTGAAGCATTCTTT.

This clonotype was counted a few times. The gene calls are TRBV5-1 and TRBJ1-2; tentative D call: TRBD1 (6 bases). The CDR3 consists of 15 residues. From germline, CDR1 is SGHRS and CDR2 YFSETQ. V was trimmed by 0 bases and J by 2 bases, leaving 11 bases between them. The chain's CDR3 is CASSLGGGGNYGYTF. The CDR3 bases are TGCGCCAGCAGCTTGGGAGGGGGAGGAAACTATGGCTACACCTTC.

The chain uses TRBV5-1 and TRBJ2-5, with 7 bases that match TRBD2. V lost 3 bases, J lost 2 bases, and 10 bases stayed unmatched. This CDR3 is 16 amino acids long. In germline, CDR1 is SGHRS, CDR2 YFSETQ. The CDR3 loop is CASSWEGSGAQETQYF. The CDR3 DNA is TGCGCCAGCAGCTGGGAGGGGAGTGGGGCGCAAGAGACCCAGTACTTC.

To note about this clonotype: The junction shows a germline mismatch at one end, possibly a read error. The chain combines TRBV5-1 with TRBJ2-5; 7 bases align to TRBD2. The CDR3 loop spans 13 amino acids. Germline CDR1 reads SGHRS; CDR2 reads YFSETQ. CDR3 sequence: CARSWGGVEAQYF. DNA of the CDR3: TGCGCCAGGAGCTGGGGGGGTGTTGAGGCCCAGTACTTC.

Many counts were recorded for this clonotype. This chain connects TRBV12-3 or TRBV12-4 to TRBJ1-2, with no clear D. The CDR3 contains 16 residues. V was trimmed by 8 bases and J by 6 bases, leaving 25 bases between them. CDR3 residues: CASRKWLAQAPDGYTF. The CDR3 nucleotides are TGTGCCAGCCGGAAGTGGTTAGCTCAAGCCCCCGATGGCTACACCTTC.

As regards this clonotype: Being one base from a much bigger clone, this may be a read error. V and J are TRBV4-1 and TRBJ1-1, with a possible D match to TRBD1 (6 bases). The V gene's germline CDR1 is MGHRA and CDR2 YSYEKL. The CDR3 length is 18 residues. The CDR3: CTSSQTPTGGGTLTEAFF. The CDR3 coding sequence is TGCACCAGCAGCCAGACACCGACCGGAGGGGGGACACTTACTGAAGCTTTCTTT.

This chain joins TRBV1 and TRBJ1-2. TRBV1 counts as a pseudogene. This CDR3 comprises 13 residues. The CDR3 loop reads CTSSQVLCGDYTF. The CDR3 nucleotides are TGCACCAGCAGCCAAGTCCTTTGTGGTGACTACACCTTC.

This clonotype was detected many times. The rearrangement links TRBV12-3 or TRBV12-4 to TRBJ1-2, with D unresolved. V lost 5 bases and J lost 0, with 10 bases in between. The CDR3 spans 14 residues. The CDR3: CASSRLGANYGYTF. The DNA for the CDR3 is TGTGCCAGCAGTCGCCTGGGTGCTAACTATGGCTACACCTTC.

Worth noting for this clonotype: The conserved phenylalanine or tryptophan is not found at the CDR3 terminus, so this likely reflects a read error. The chain links TRBV5-5 to TRBJ2-1, with 8 bases aligning to TRBD1. The CDR3 totals 14 residues. J gave up 6 bases and V 4 bases, and 6 bases lay outside the gene matches. Germline loops: CDR1 SGHKS, CDR2 YYEKEE (reference sequence). The CDR3, as DNA: TGTGCCAGCAGCCTTGACAGGGGCAGCAATGAGCAGTTCATT. It encodes CASSLDRGSNEQFI.

About this clonotype itself: A much bigger clone sits one base away, suggesting this may be a read error. The V and J genes are TRBV28 and TRBJ2-3; D remains ambiguous. V was trimmed by 3 bases and J by 1 base, leaving 5 bases between them. Per germline, CDR1 MDHEN and CDR2 SYDVKM. The CDR3 is 13 residues long. In DNA, the CDR3 is TGTGCCAGCAGTTTCCCATGCACAGATACGCAGTATTTT. Its translation is CASSFPCTDTQYF.

As concerns this clonotype: This clone may be a read error of a much larger clone one base away. The chain carries TRBV7-9 and TRBJ1-2; TRBD1 is a possible D gene (5 bases). The CDR3 is 13 residues long. V gave up 3 bases and J gave up 7 bases, with 12 bases separating them. Germline-derived CDR1 and CDR2 are SEHNR and FQNEAQ (reference sequence). CDR3 protein: CASSFREGAGYTF. Here the CDR3 DNA reads TGTGCCAGCAGCTTTAGGGAAGGGGCTGGCTACACCTTC.

The genes are TRBV29-1 and TRBJ1-1, with D perhaps matching TRBD1 (5 bases). V was clipped by 7 bases and J by 1 base, with 13 bases between them. Germline values: CDR1 SQVTM, CDR2 ANQGSEA. The CDR3 is made up of 13 amino acids. This CDR3 is CSDGWGGNTEAFF. CDR3 nucleotides: TGCAGCGACGGGTGGGGGGGGAACACTGAAGCTTTCTTT. Drawing the rest from reference TRBV29-1 and TRBJ1-1, the complete variable domain is SAVISQKPSRDICQRGTSLTIQCQVDSQVTMMFWYRQQPGQSLTLIATANQGSEATYESGFVIDKFPISRPNLTFSTLTVSNMSPEDSSIYLCSDGWGGNTEAFFGQGTRLTVV.

The chain joins TRBV14 to TRBJ2-7; D not resolved. Germline CDR1 reads SGHDN; CDR2 reads FVKESK. CDR3 size: 13 residues. Trimming stripped 6 bases from V and 3 bases from J, with 12 bases between. CDR3 DNA: TGTGCCAGCAGTGAAACAGTGCGCTACGAGCAGTACTTC. It codes for CASSETVRYEQYF.

This clonotype occurred many times. The chain couples TRBV14 to TRBJ1-6, with D possibly being TRBD1 (5 bases). Germline lookup yields CDR1 SGHDN and CDR2 FVKESK. The CDR3 sequence is 14 residues long. V dropped 1 base and J dropped 9 bases, with 10 bases sitting between them. The DNA of the CDR3 is TGTGCCAGCAGCCAAGTCTACCAGGGTTCACCCCTCCACTTT. This encodes CASSQVYQGSPLHF.

Turning to this clonotype: A read error may produce the germline difference seen at one junction end. The chain carries TRBV6-6 and TRBJ1-2; possible D gene TRBD1, 6 bases. The V gene's germline CDR1 is MNHNY and CDR2 SVGAGI (reference sequence). The CDR3 has 16 amino acids. The CDR3: CARSYPGQKANCGYTF. The CDR3, as DNA: TGTGCCCGCAGCTACCCCGGACAGAAAGCTAACTGTGGCTACACCTTC.

The chain joins TRBV12-5 to TRBJ2-2, with D perhaps matching TRBD1 (5 bases). The CDR3 covers 15 residues. The germline V gene encodes CDR1 LGHNT and CDR2 FRNRAP. The V gene lost 6 bases and the J gene lost 6 bases, with 17 bases spanning the gap. CDR3 nucleotides: TGTGCTAGTGGCCAGGGCAGAATTAACCCCGGGGAGCTGTTTTTT. Amino acid sequence: CASGQGRINPGELFF. Drawing the rest from reference TRBV12-5 and TRBJ2-2, the complete variable domain is DARVTQTPRHKVTEMGQEVTMRCQPILGHNTVFWYRQTMMQGLELLAYFRNRAPLDDSGMPKDRFSAEMPDATLATLKIQPSEPRDSAVYFCASGQGRINPGELFFGEGSRLTVL.

The V gene is TRBV28, the J gene TRBJ2-2, with 7 bases identical to TRBD2. With 6 bases clipped from V and 1 base from J, the junction kept 5 bases outside the gene matches. This CDR3 has 15 amino acids. CDR1 is MDHEN and CDR2 is SYDVKM in the germline V gene. Written as DNA, the CDR3 is TGTGCCAGCAGCTTACTAGCGAGGAACACCGGGGAGCTGTTTTTT. It specifies CASSLLARNTGELFF.

Comment on this clonotype: A clone one base away is much larger, so this may be a read error. The chain is built from TRBV14 and TRBJ1-1; 7 bases align to TRBD1. Trimming cost V 4 bases and J 4 bases; bases outside gene matches: 12. In germline, CDR1 is SGHDN, CDR2 FVKESK. The CDR3 runs 16 residues. CDR3 coding DNA: TGTGCCAGCAGCCCCCTAGAGGGGGCTCAGAGCACTGAAGCTTTCTTT. It is translated as CASSPLEGAQSTEAFF.

This clonotype was observed many times. This rearrangement joins TRBV6-1 to TRBJ2-5; TRBD2 matches at 7 bases. CDR3 length: 13 residues. From germline, CDR1 is MNHNS and CDR2 SASEGT. Trimming at V came to 3 bases and at J to 5 bases, leaving 3 bases not matched to a gene. This CDR3 is CASSEGGVETQYF. For the CDR3, the DNA is TGTGCCAGCAGTGAGGGAGGGGTTGAGACCCAGTACTTC.

This chain connects TRBV7-2 to TRBJ2-3; 8 nucleotides align to TRBD2. CDR1 and CDR2 from the germline V gene are SGHTA and FQGNSA. The CDR3 totals 15 residues. The V gene end was trimmed by 2 bases and the J gene end by 6 bases; junction bases not matched to a gene: 7. The CDR3 protein is CASSLQAGESDTQYF. The CDR3, as DNA: TGTGCCAGCAGCTTACAAGCGGGAGAGTCGGATACGCAGTATTTT.

The count of this clonotype is one. The chain carries TRBV7-2 and TRBJ1-1; the D gene is possibly TRBD1 (5 bases). This CDR3 has 12 residues. The ends were cut back, 5 bases at V and 3 bases at J, with 7 bases in the middle. The germline gives CDR1 SGHTA, CDR2 FQGNSA. The chain's CDR3 is CASSDSYTEAFF. The CDR3 DNA reads as TGTGCCAGCAGCGACAGCTACACTGAAGCTTTCTTT.

This sequence joins TRBV9 and TRBJ2-1, with D perhaps assigned TRBD1 or TRBD2 (6 bases each). Per germline, CDR1 SGDLS and CDR2 YYNGEE. CDR3 length: 15 residues. Trimming removed 0 bases at V and 6 bases at J, with 13 bases between. This CDR3 is CASSVGGRGPNEQFF. As DNA, the CDR3 is TGTGCCAGCAGCGTAGGGGGACGGGGGCCCAATGAGCAGTTCTTC.

With regard to this clonotype: A much more abundant neighbour one base away suggests this may be a read error. This chain joins TRBV5-5 and TRBJ1-2, with D perhaps matching TRBD1 (5 bases). The CDR3 is 15 amino acids. Germline V gene sequence: CDR1 SGHKS, CDR2 YYEKEE (reference sequence). CDR3 loop: CDSSWGAGGNYGYTF. The CDR3 bases are TGTGACAGCAGCTGGGGCGCGGGGGGAAACTATGGCTACACCTTC.

Notes on this clonotype: A much bigger clone sits one base away, suggesting this may be a read error. The chain links TRBV7-3 to TRBJ2-3; perhaps TRBD2 as D (5 bases). The CDR3 runs 13 residues. The V gene's germline CDR1 is SGHTA and CDR2 FQGTGA. In nucleotides, the CDR3 is TGTGCCAACAGCTTAGACTACACAGATACGCAGTATTTT. Protein product: CANSLDYTDTQYF.

This clonotype has only a few counts. Its ends do not fully match the called genes, so a read error is possible. V usage is TRBV28 and J usage is TRBJ1-5; weak D call: TRBD1 (5 bases). This CDR3 has 13 amino acids. Germline V lookup: CDR1 MDHEN, CDR2 SYDVKM. The CDR3 sequence: CVSSLDSDQPQHF. As DNA, the CDR3 is TGTGTCAGCAGTTTAGACAGCGATCAGCCCCAGCATTTT.

Notes on this clonotype: This clone may be a read error of a much larger clone one base away. This chain uses TRBV4-1 with TRBJ2-2; 7 positions agree with TRBD1. Looked up from germline, CDR1 is MGHRA and CDR2 is YSYEKL. The V gene end was trimmed by 4 bases and the J gene end by 4 bases; junction bases not matched to a gene: 6. The CDR3 spans 15 residues. CDR3: CASSLKGAGTGELFF. CDR3 DNA sequence: TGCGCCAGCAGCCTCAAGGGGGCTGGCACCGGGGAGCTGTTTTTT.

As for this clonotype: Given a much more abundant clone one base away, this may be a read error. A read error is likely, as this CDR3 ends without the conserved phenylalanine or tryptophan. The rearrangement uses TRBV7-8 and TRBJ2-1; D possibly corresponds to TRBD2 (5 bases). V was pared by 0 bases and J by 6 bases, with 9 bases between. Germline CDR1 and CDR2: SGHVS and FQNEAQ. This CDR3 is built from 14 residues. The chain's CDR3 is CASSLAGSANEQFL. The CDR3 coding sequence is TGTGCCAGCAGCTTAGCGGGTAGCGCCAATGAGCAGTTCTTG.